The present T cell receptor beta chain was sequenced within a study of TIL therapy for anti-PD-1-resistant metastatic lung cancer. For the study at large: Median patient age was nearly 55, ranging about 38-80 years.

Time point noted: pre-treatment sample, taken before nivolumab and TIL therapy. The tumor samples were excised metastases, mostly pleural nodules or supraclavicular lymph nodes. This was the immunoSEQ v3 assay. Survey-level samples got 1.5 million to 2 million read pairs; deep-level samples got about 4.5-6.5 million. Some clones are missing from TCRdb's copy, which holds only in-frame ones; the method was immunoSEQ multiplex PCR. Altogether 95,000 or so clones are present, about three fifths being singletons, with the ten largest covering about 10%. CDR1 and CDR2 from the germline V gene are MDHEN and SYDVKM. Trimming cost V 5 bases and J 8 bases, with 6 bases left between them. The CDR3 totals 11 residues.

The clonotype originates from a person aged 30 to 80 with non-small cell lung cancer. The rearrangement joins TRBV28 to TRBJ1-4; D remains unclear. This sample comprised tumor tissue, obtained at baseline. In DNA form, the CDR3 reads TGTGCCAGCAGTGAGCAGGAAAAACTGTTTTTT. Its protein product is CASSEQEKLFF. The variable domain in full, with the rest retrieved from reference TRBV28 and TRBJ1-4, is DVKVTQSSRYLVKRTGEKVFLECVQDMDHENMFWYRQDPGLGLRLIYFSYDVKMKEKGDIPEGYSVSREKKERFSLILESASTNQTSMYLCASSEQEKLFFGSGTQLSVL.